These T cell receptor beta chains were read from a single sample in a study of blood T cells in healthy people across ages. TCRdb reprocessed the 5' RACE reads with MiXCR, giving one entry per CDR3 protein. The data hold under 1 million distinct CDR3 sequences, with around two fifths observed a single time. Sequenced input: blood. The source is a man in his 60s in good health. Both conserved end residues are trimmed from each CDR3. Not all rows give a size; the values are once, few, many and, for expanded clones, a class.

few	TRBV4-3	ASSQADRERSPLH
.	TRBV7-9	ASNLRMAGGPNEQY
many	TRBV9	ASSAGTSGEETQY
.	TRBV20-1	SARDGGGQETQY
.	TRBV19	ASYGSGANVLT
once	TRBV3-1	ASSSSSETQY
few	TRBV4-1	ASSQEPSGGLSTDTQY
once	TRBV24-1	ATSESQGLGANEQF
few	TRBV2	ASSTRGEQY
.	TRBV6-2/TRBV6-3	ASSYTRDRTLANEQF
.	TRBV6-5	ASSQTGATKSPLH
few	TRBV7-3	ASSRKPGLAGIYNEQF
few	TRBV9	ASSPEGVGGPDTQY
.	TRBV7-2	ASSTGGVGREQY
few	TRBV12-3/TRBV12-4	ASSLARVSARETQY
.	TRBV29-1	SVEEGGPNYGYT
few	TRBV20-1	SAPGQISTDTQY
.	TRBV15	ATSSAITPGLDSYNEQF
few	TRBV7-9	ASRLVPGLAGDRGYEQY
.	TRBV2	ASNGDRADEQY
few	TRBV6-1	ASSEGSQYEQY
once	TRBV6-1	ASIDKGKPGKETQY
.	TRBV7-3	ASSLGGYSNSPLH
few	TRBV14	ASSQDWGRRGETQY
few	TRBV11-1	ASSALGGGRNTEAF
.	TRBV18	ASPQNTGPGNNEQF
once	TRBV27	ASSFSISGATDTQY
.	TRBV10-3	ASGTGTTEAF
few	TRBV12-3/TRBV12-4	ASSPRDTRYGYT
few	TRBV20-1	SAKWFGLAGSDGDEQY
.	TRBV3-1	ASSQVPRVKTGSASDFHGQPQH
few	TRBV10-2	ASSGGKPIYEQY
.	TRBV3-1	ASSPSAKNIQY
.	TRBV29-1	SVVTNSAYNEQF
many	TRBV2	ASTFRTGGGTEAF
.	TRBV27	ASSLPLPVGTDNQPQH
many	TRBV4-3	ASSHSGGYNEQF